The 5 T cell receptor beta chains given below trace back to one sample, sequenced in a study of blood T cells in healthy people across ages. It was with a sample-barcoded 5' primer and a J-beta primer mix that a second PCR of about 7 to 12 cycles was run. Via MiXCR, TCRdb re-called the 5' RACE reads, giving one row per CDR3 protein. The sample yields roughly 640,000 distinct CDR3 sequences, approximately 30% seen once. The sequencing input was blood. These receptors came from a woman aged 80 or over in good health.

As to this clonotype: This sequence may be a read error, since a much larger clone differs from it by one base. Since the CDR3 does not end with the conserved phenylalanine or tryptophan, this likely comes from a read error. J is TRBJ2-7 and V is TRBV6-5; TRBD1 matches at 7 bases. Germline V gene data show CDR1 as MNHEY and CDR2 as SVGAGI. V was clipped by 4 bases and J by 5 bases; unmatched bases: 17. This CDR3 is built from 17 residues. The CDR3 bases are TGTGCCAGCAGTTCTTCACGGCGACAGGGAGCAAGGGACGAGCAGTACCTC. Translated: CASSSSRRQGARDEQYL.

This clonotype was detected many times. This rearrangement joins TRBV7-9 to TRBJ1-1; 8 bases are a match to TRBD1. V was pared by 8 bases and J by 5 bases, with 10 bases of the junction left unmatched. The CDR3 runs 14 residues. The germline V gene has CDR1 SEHNR and CDR2 FQNEAQ (reference sequence). In nucleotides, the CDR3 is TGTGCCAGCGACGGACAGGGCTTCGGGACTGAAGCTTTCTTT. Residues: CASDGQGFGTEAFF. Together with reference TRBV7-9 and TRBJ1-1, the CDR3 gives the full variable domain: DTGVSQNPRHKITKRGQNVTFRCDPISEHNRLYWYRQTLGQGPEFLTYFQNEAQLEKSRLLSDRFSAERPKGSFSTLEIQRTEQGDSAMYLCASDGQGFGTEAFFGQGTRLTVV.

This clonotype was counted a few times. The CDR3 nucleotides read TGCGCCAGCAGCGGTGGGACGATGCTTGGGATCACTGAAGCTTTCTTT. The encoded protein is CASSGGTMLGITEAFF. The chain couples TRBV5-1 to TRBJ1-1; D is possibly TRBD1 (5 bases). CDR3 length equals 16 residues. CDR1 SGHRS and CDR2 YFSETQ come from the germline V gene. V gave up 4 bases and J gave up 4 bases, with 20 bases separating them.

This clonotype has ten or more counts. V and J are TRBV2 and TRBJ2-2, with D perhaps matching TRBD1 (6 bases). The CDR3 loop spans 16 amino acids. Looked up from germline, CDR1 is SNHLY and CDR2 is FYNNEI. The ends were cut back, 4 bases at V and 6 bases at J, with 18 bases in the middle. The CDR3 region is CASSATPTGVAGELFF. CDR3 DNA: TGTGCCAGCAGTGCAACGCCGACAGGAGTCGCCGGGGAGCTGTTTTTT.

Only a few counts were recorded for this clonotype. The CDR3 loop is CASTPGETGNSPLHF. CDR3 DNA: TGTGCCAGCACCCCCGGGGAGACGGGCAATTCACCCCTCCACTTT. The chain recombines TRBV6-5 with TRBJ1-6; no definite D call. V lost 7 bases, J lost 7 bases, and 17 bases lay in between. CDR3 length: 15 residues. Germline assignment: CDR1 MNHEY and CDR2 SVGAGI.